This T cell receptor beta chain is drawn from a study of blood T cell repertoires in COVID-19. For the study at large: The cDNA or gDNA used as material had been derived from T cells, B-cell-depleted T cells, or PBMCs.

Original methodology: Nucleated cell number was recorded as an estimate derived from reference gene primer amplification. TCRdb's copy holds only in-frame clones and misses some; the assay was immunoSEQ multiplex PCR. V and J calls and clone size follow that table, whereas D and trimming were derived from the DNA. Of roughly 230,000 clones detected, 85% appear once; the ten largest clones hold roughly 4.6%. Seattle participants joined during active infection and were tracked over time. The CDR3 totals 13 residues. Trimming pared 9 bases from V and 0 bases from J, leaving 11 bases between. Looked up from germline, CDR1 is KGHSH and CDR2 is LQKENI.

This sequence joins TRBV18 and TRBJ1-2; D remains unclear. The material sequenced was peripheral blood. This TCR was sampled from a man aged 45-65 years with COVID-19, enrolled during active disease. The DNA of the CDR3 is TGTGCCAGTACTTCCGCGCCTAACTATGGCTACACCTTC. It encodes CASTSAPNYGYTF.